Reported below is one T cell receptor beta chain. This clone's antigen is unknown. No base qualities exist here, and no much larger clone lies one base off it. Collaborating institutions collected whole blood in K2EDTA tubes following their own protocols. Collaborator samples were shipped for TCRbeta analysis as frozen whole blood, isolated PBMCs, or DNA extracted from either sample type. Spanning cysteine to phenylalanine, the CDR3 consists of 11 amino acids. The read is trimmed to its CDR3 DNA, 33 bases read in frame from base 1. The junction shows trimming of 6 bases on V and 7 bases on J, and the gene matches do not reach 2 bases of it. The immunoSEQ Assay, a bias-controlled multiplex PCR, was used to amplify TCRbeta CDR3 regions from genomic DNA. The authors' analysis ran thus. Within the assay, amplification of reference gene primers was used to estimate how many nucleated cells each sample contained. To quantify the absolute abundance of each unique TCRbeta CDR3 rearrangement, sequence reads were collapsed and filtered. For each sample, productive Simpson clonality was calculated as the square root of Simpson's diversity index across productive rearrangements. The table comes from immuneACCESS by way of TCRdb, which keeps in-frame sequences with V and J called. Part of the clones is missing from these tables; in studies checked, under half for an unresolved V gene and the rest for unknown reasons. V, J and clone size are taken as reported in that table, and D and trimming were inferred from the DNA itself. Here the sample has 80,000 to 100,000 clones; just over 90% occur a single time. The ten largest clones take up about 1.7% of the sample.

The record originates from a study of blood T cell repertoires in COVID-19 (TCRdb year 2020). Broadly, across the study: Collaborator samples came from the United States, Italy and Spain and covered acute and convalescent phases of COVID-19. The material from the prospective study consisted of cDNA or gDNA derived from T cells, B-cell-depleted T cells, or PBMCs. Subjects who had been exposed to COVID-19, were actively infected with it, or had recovered from it provided the deeply sampled blood TCRbeta repertoires that made up the dataset. The repertoires were made available in a free public database intended to serve as a resource for research on the immune response to SARS-CoV-2. Samples came from the ongoing ImmuneRACE study (first 160 participants) plus 1,254 subjects from 6 global collaborators. The sample metadata nearly always contained a de-identified subject ID, COVID-19 status, age in years and sex. Where HLA class I and class II types were available, the types were taken from metadata supplied by the sample provider, not from assay-based typing. What the study reported, not specific to this receptor: Clinical and demographic metadata were provided uncurated, with the amount varying by source and participant.

Source material: peripheral blood. The origin of this receptor is a man in his sixties with acute or convalescent COVID-19. The rearranged chain carries TRBV12-3 or TRBV12-4 and TRBJ1-1; 7 bases in between match TRBD1. The sequence in DNA is TGTGCCAGCAGGCGGACAGGTGAAGCTTTCTTT. It is translated as CASRRTGEAFF.